The clone carrying this T cell receptor beta chain turned up a few times. Antigen unknown. CDR3 length: 17 amino acids. Per germline, CDR1 MGHRA and CDR2 YSYEKL. V gave up 4 bases and J gave up 8 bases; unmatched junction bases: 11. These data come from a study of cytomegalovirus exposure and HLA in healthy donors. Findings of the study overall: The investigators catalogued 150 to 200 TCR beta chains as cytomegalovirus-associated.

13 Jbeta primers and 60 Vbeta primers were used for the PCR. Assay used: immunoSEQ multiplex PCR; TCRdb lists only in-frame clones, some missing. The data show approximately 110,000 clones, approximately 66% seen once. This receptor was obtained from a man in his forties in good health and CMV-seropositive. The specimen was PBMCs. The chain is built from TRBV4-1 and TRBJ2-1; TRBD2 matches at 13 bases. The CDR3 DNA sequence: TGCGCCAGCAGCCTCAGGGGACTAGCGGGGCACGGGGATGAGCAGTTCTTC. Residues: CASSLRGLAGHGDEQFF.